Listed below are T cell receptor beta chains from one sample, sequenced in a study of T cells in Graves' hyperthyroidism and ophthalmopathy. TCRdb redid the calling of the multiplex PCR reads with MiXCR, one entry per CDR3 protein. This table has 380,000 or so distinct CDR3 sequences, about 15% appearing once. The sample comprised blood. These TCRs come from a woman aged 25-40 years with Graves' hyperthyroidism. CDR3s include the opening cysteine and the closing phenylalanine or tryptophan. The D gene is left open where the match is weak. The size of a clone is reported for some rows only, either as once, few or many, or as a class for expanded clones.

d_gene	len	v_gene	abundance	j_gene	CDR3aa	CDR3nt
.	14	TRBV4-2	few	TRBJ2-1	CASSQDSSHNEQFF	TGTGCCAGCAGCCAAGATAGTTCGCACAATGAGCAGTTCTTC
.	14	TRBV14	.	TRBJ1-1	CASSPIPLNTEAFF	TGTGCCAGCAGCCCCATCCCTCTGAACACTGAAGCTTTCTTT
TRBD2	15	TRBV27	many	TRBJ2-7	CASRKGLAETYEQYF	TGTGCCAGCAGAAAAGGACTAGCGGAAACCTACGAGCAGTACTTC
TRBD2	14	TRBV6-2/TRBV6-3	.	TRBJ2-3	CASRIAGGRDTQYF	TGTGCCAGCAGAATAGCGGGAGGCCGGGATACGCAGTATTTT
TRBD1	13	TRBV6-1	.	TRBJ2-1	CARGDREYNEQFF	TGTGCCAGAGGGGACAGGGAGTACAATGAGCAGTTCTTC
.	10	TRBV20-1	.	TRBJ2-2	CSTHTGELFF	TGCAGTACTCACACCGGGGAGCTGTTTTTT
TRBD1	14	TRBV10-3	.	TRBJ1-2	CATIPGTGHYGYTF	TGTGCCACCATCCCCGGGACAGGGCACTATGGCTACACCTTC
.	15	TRBV28	many	TRBJ2-7	CASGGAVLSSYEQYF	TGTGCCAGCGGGGGGGCGGTCCTCAGCTCCTACGAGCAGTACTTC
TRBD2	18	TRBV5-1	.	TRBJ2-6	CASMGDSGSFSGANVLTF	TGCGCCAGCATGGGCGATAGCGGGAGTTTCTCTGGGGCCAACGTCCTGACTTTC
.	14	TRBV7-9	many	TRBJ1-1	CASSLEVGNTEAFF	TGTGCCAGCAGCTTAGAGGTGGGGAACACTGAAGCTTTCTTT
.	19	TRBV20-1	.	TRBJ2-5	CSARRYTPGPDHGGETQYF	TGCAGTGCTAGACGATACACCCCGGGCCCGGACCATGGGGGAGAGACCCAGTACTTC
.	16	TRBV11-2	.	TRBJ2-3	CASSLVYGRGPDTQYF	TGTGCCAGCAGCTTAGTCTACGGCAGAGGGCCAGATACGCAGTATTTT
.	13	TRBV12-3/TRBV12-4	many	TRBJ1-2	CASSPTTVYGYTF	TGTGCCAGCAGCCCAACGACAGTGTATGGCTACACCTTC
.	12	TRBV7-2	.	TRBJ2-3	CASSLARGLQYF	TGTGCCAGCAGCTTAGCGCGAGGACTCCAGTATTTT
TRBD2	17	TRBV28	many	TRBJ2-3	CASSLLGGEPPTDTQYF	TGTGCCAGCAGTTTATTGGGGGGGGAACCCCCCACAGATACGCAGTATTTT
.	14	TRBV9	.	TRBJ2-5	CASSVGRAGETQYF	TGTGCCAGCAGCGTAGGAAGGGCGGGAGAGACCCAGTACTTC
TRBD1	15	TRBV11-2	few	TRBJ2-3	CASSKGQGLSDTQYF	TGTGCCAGCAGCAAGGGACAGGGATTATCAGATACGCAGTATTTT
.	11	TRBV28	many	TRBJ2-1	CASSPRIEQFF	TGTGCCAGCAGTCCTAGGATCGAGCAGTTCTTC
.	18	TRBV7-2	many	TRBJ2-5	CASSLDTPGELPQETQYF	TGTGCCAGCAGCTTAGATACCCCAGGGGAGCTTCCGCAAGAGACCCAGTACTTC
TRBD1	14	TRBV12-3/TRBV12-4	many	TRBJ1-1	CASSPGQLNTEAFF	TGTGCCAGCAGCCCGGGACAGTTGAACACTGAAGCTTTCTTT
TRBD1	16	TRBV30	.	TRBJ1-5	CAWSGDRGGIAQPQHF	TGTGCCTGGAGTGGCGACAGGGGGGGAATTGCTCAGCCCCAGCATTTT
TRBD1	17	TRBV6-5	.	TRBJ1-1	CASSYSGQGLMNTEAFF	TGTGCCAGCAGTTACTCAGGACAGGGACTTATGAACACTGAAGCTTTCTTT
.	13	TRBV28	many	TRBJ2-3	CASSSDMPYTQYF	TGTGCCAGCAGTTCCGACATGCCCTATACGCAGTATTTT
.	15	TRBV24-1	.	TRBJ2-7	CATSDSERGTYEQYF	TGTGCCACCAGTGATAGCGAGCGCGGGACCTACGAGCAGTACTTC
.	12	TRBV13	many	TRBJ1-1	CASNEMNTEAFF	TGTGCCAGCAACGAAATGAACACTGAAGCTTTCTTT
.	14	TRBV27	.	TRBJ2-4	CASSSYRNENIQYF	TGTGCCAGCAGCTCGTACAGGAATGAAAACATTCAGTACTTC
TRBD2	15	TRBV6-1	many	TRBJ2-1	CASSSSGSAYNEQFF	TGTGCCAGCAGTTCTAGCGGGAGCGCCTACAATGAGCAGTTCTTC
.	13	TRBV12-3/TRBV12-4	few	TRBJ1-2	CASSLGTGARYTF	TGTGCCAGCAGTTTGGGCACCGGGGCCCGCTACACCTTC
.	11	TRBV20-1	.	TRBJ2-5	CSAPLPPTQYF	TGCAGTGCCCCACTTCCCCCGACCCAGTACTTC
.	16	TRBV12-5	many	TRBJ2-5	CASGLVLGREQETQYF	TGTGCTAGTGGTTTGGTGCTGGGCAGAGAGCAAGAGACCCAGTACTTC
.	15	TRBV7-9	few	TRBJ2-1	CASSSPGRGWNEQFF	TGTGCCAGCAGCTCTCCAGGAAGGGGGTGGAATGAGCAGTTCTTC
TRBD1	14	TRBV28	many	TRBJ1-5	CASSLSGGEQPQHF	TGTGCCAGCAGTTTATCAGGGGGCGAGCAGCCCCAGCATTTT
.	15	TRBV9	.	TRBJ2-3	CASSVVGLNTDTQYF	TGTGCCAGCAGCGTAGTGGGATTAAACACAGATACGCAGTATTTT
.	17	TRBV12-3/TRBV12-4	many	TRBJ2-3	CASSLSYEWDFTDTQYF	TGTGCCAGCAGTTTATCCTATGAGTGGGACTTCACAGATACGCAGTATTTT
.	11	TRBV30	.	TRBJ2-1	CAWSGQNEQFF	TGTGCCTGGAGTGGACAGAATGAGCAGTTCTTC
.	13	TRBV6-2/TRBV6-3	many	TRBJ2-7	CASSYSGRYEQYF	TGTGCCAGCAGTTATTCAGGGCGCTACGAGCAGTACTTC
.	16	TRBV5-1	.	TRBJ1-4	CASSLERHPLGEKLFF	TGCGCCAGCAGCTTGGAAAGGCACCCTCTAGGGGAAAAACTGTTTTTT
TRBD2	15	TRBV7-2	few	TRBJ2-1	CASSFPTGTRNEQFF	TGTGCCAGCAGCTTTCCAACCGGGACTAGGAATGAGCAGTTCTTC
.	13	TRBV28	many	TRBJ2-4	CASRHSVLDIQYF	TGTGCCAGCAGACACAGCGTTTTGGACATTCAGTACTTC
.	13	TRBV20-1	.	TRBJ1-5	CSAGVGGGQPQHF	TGCAGTGCGGGGGTCGGGGGCGGGCAGCCCCAGCATTTT
.	13	TRBV7-2	.	TRBJ1-5	CASSFSTNQPQHF	TGTGCCAGCAGCTTCAGTACCAATCAGCCCCAGCATTTT
TRBD1	13	TRBV5-1	.	TRBJ2-7	CASRSGQGAEQYF	TGCGCCAGTCGCTCGGGACAGGGGGCGGAGCAGTACTTC
.	14	TRBV15	few	TRBJ2-5	CATGGKSHEETQYF	TGTGCCACCGGGGGGAAGTCGCACGAAGAGACCCAGTACTTC
TRBD2	17	TRBV20-1	many	TRBJ2-5	CSARDRSSGRLQETQYF	TGCAGTGCTAGAGATAGATCTAGCGGGAGGTTACAAGAGACCCAGTACTTC
TRBD2	17	TRBV7-2	many	TRBJ2-3	CASSLAGREGPKNTQYF	TGTGCCAGCAGCTTAGCTGGACGGGAGGGCCCTAAAAATACGCAGTATTTT
TRBD1	15	TRBV7-9	few	TRBJ2-1	CASSPRQGARNEQFF	TGTGCCAGCAGCCCACGGCAGGGGGCGCGCAATGAGCAGTTCTTC